This T cell receptor beta chain was profiled in a study of blood T cell repertoires in COVID-19. Study details: Specimens from acute and convalescent COVID-19 originated in the United States, Italy and Spain.

Per germline, CDR1 GTSNPN and CDR2 SVGIG (reference sequence). The V gene lost 6 bases and the J gene lost 4 bases, with 15 bases spanning the gap. The CDR3 extends over 13 amino acids. The data were produced by immunoSEQ multiplex PCR, yet TCRdb's version contains in-frame clones alone and is incomplete. The sample lists just under 65,000 clones; roughly 85% were seen once. Sequencing used peripheral blood. The TCR sequence derives from a man aged 40-50 years with acute or convalescent COVID-19. V usage is TRBV30 and J usage is TRBJ1-1; D ambiguous. The CDR3 DNA reads TGTGCCTGTTCACTGGTCGGGAGCACTGAAGCTTTCTTT. This sequence encodes CACSLVGSTEAFF.